A selection of T cell receptor beta chains follows, all from one sample in a study of regulatory T cells in long-lasting Graves disease. TCRdb re-analysed the multiplex PCR reads in MiXCR, keeping a single row per CDR3 protein. The sample consists of a few hundred thousand distinct CDR3 sequences, about a quarter of them appearing once. Specimen: peripheral blood mononuclear cells (PBMCs), collected when the disease was refractory, from a patient treated with antithyroid drugs. The receptors shown here come from a female donor with Graves disease. CDR3s include the opening cysteine and the closing phenylalanine or tryptophan. D genes are given only for firm matches. The size entry is marked missing in some rows and otherwise reads once, few, many or a size class.

d_gene,j_gene,abundance,v_gene,CDR3nt,CDR3aa
NA,TRBJ1-3,few,TRBV27,TGTGCCAGCAGTTTATTCCGGGGAACAGGAAACACCATATATTTT,CASSLFRGTGNTIYF
NA,TRBJ2-1,NA,TRBV20-1,TGCAGTGCTAGAGACTCGATCGGGAATGAGCAGTTCTTC,CSARDSIGNEQFF
NA,TRBJ2-4,few,TRBV20-1,TGCAGTGCTAAGGGAGCCAAAAACATTCAGTACTTC,CSAKGAKNIQYF
TRBD1,TRBJ2-5,many,TRBV12-3/TRBV12-4,TGTGCCAGCAGTCCTGCGGGACAGGTTTCAGAGACCCAGTACTTC,CASSPAGQVSETQYF
NA,TRBJ2-5,NA,TRBV7-2,TGTGCCAGCAGCAAAACAGGGAAAGAGACCCAGTACTTC,CASSKTGKETQYF
NA,TRBJ2-1,NA,TRBV12-3/TRBV12-4,TGTGCCAGCAGTTCAGCTAGGGACTCCAAGCAGTTCTTC,CASSSARDSKQFF
NA,TRBJ1-5,many,TRBV2,TGTGCCAGCAGTGAAGAGGCAGTTCAACTGGGTCAGCCCCAGCATTTT,CASSEEAVQLGQPQHF
NA,TRBJ1-1,few,TRBV5-4,TGTGCCAGCAGCACAAGGGACACTGAAGCTTTCTTT,CASSTRDTEAFF
NA,TRBJ1-2,many,TRBV28,TGTGCCAGCAGTTTAGCGGGGTCGGTCTATGGCTACACCTTC,CASSLAGSVYGYTF
NA,TRBJ1-1,NA,TRBV4-3,TGCGCCAGCAGCCTCGCCCCGGGGGGGACCACTGAAGCTTTCTTT,CASSLAPGGTTEAFF
NA,TRBJ2-4,few,TRBV3-1,TGTGCCAGCAGCCAATTTTCCAGGATGGCCAAAAACATTCAGTACTTC,CASSQFSRMAKNIQYF
TRBD1,TRBJ2-5,NA,TRBV19,TGTGCCAGTAGTGCCGACGGGACAGGGATCCAAGAGACCCAGTACTTC,CASSADGTGIQETQYF
TRBD2,TRBJ2-7,many,TRBV28,TGTGCCAGCAGTCCATCGCCGGGACTAGCAAACGAGCAGTACTTC,CASSPSPGLANEQYF
TRBD2,TRBJ2-7,NA,TRBV20-1,TGCAGTGCTACCGGCAGTACCGGGGGGTTAGCCTACGAGCAGTACTTC,CSATGSTGGLAYEQYF
TRBD2,TRBJ2-6,few,TRBV9,TGTGCCAGCAGCGTAGACCCTAGCGGGACCTCTGGGGCCAACGTCCTGACTTTC,CASSVDPSGTSGANVLTF
NA,TRBJ1-6,many,TRBV27,TGTGCCAGCAGTCCAACCATAATACAGGGTGCTAATTCACCCCTCCACTTT,CASSPTIIQGANSPLHF
NA,TRBJ1-1,many,TRBV27,TGTGCCAGCAGTCGAGCCCGCTACAGGGTGAACACTGAAGCTTTCTTT,CASSRARYRVNTEAFF
NA,TRBJ2-7,few,TRBV27,TGTGCCAGCAGTACCTTGACAGTCCCCTACGAGCAGTACTTC,CASSTLTVPYEQYF
NA,TRBJ1-6,NA,TRBV20-1,TGCAGTGCTAGAGATCCCCGGGGTTCACCCCTCCACTTT,CSARDPRGSPLHF
NA,TRBJ2-7,many,TRBV2,TGTGCCAGCACCGACCTGGGTCATAGCTCCTACGAGCAGTACTTC,CASTDLGHSSYEQYF
TRBD1,TRBJ1-4,many,TRBV11-2,TGTGCCAGCAGCTTAGCCGACAGGGGGCCATCCTCCTCTCTGTTTTTT,CASSLADRGPSSSLFF
NA,TRBJ1-3,NA,TRBV10-3,TGTGCCATCAGTGAGCCGGGGGGAAACACCATATATTTT,CAISEPGGNTIYF
TRBD2,TRBJ2-3,few,TRBV10-3,TGTGCCATCAAAGCGGGAGGGCGGGGAGATACGCAGTATTTT,CAIKAGGRGDTQYF
NA,TRBJ2-3,few,TRBV20-1,TGCAGTGCTAGCTCCGTCGGGTCAGATACGCAGTATTTT,CSASSVGSDTQYF
TRBD1,TRBJ2-1,few,TRBV2,TGTGCCAGCAGTTCTGGACAGGCGAGGAATGAGCAGTTCTTC,CASSSGQARNEQFF
TRBD1,TRBJ2-7,few,TRBV18,TGTGCCAGCTCACGTCGACAGGGCCAGGACGAGCAGTACTTC,CASSRRQGQDEQYF
NA,TRBJ2-5,many,TRBV15,TGTGCCACCAGCAGAGCACTCGGGGAGACCCAGTACTTC,CATSRALGETQYF
NA,TRBJ1-2,few,TRBV7-2,TGTGCCAGCAGCTTCAAGAACAGGGATGGCTACACCTTC,CASSFKNRDGYTF
NA,TRBJ2-2,NA,TRBV6-2/TRBV6-3,TGTGCCAGCTATGTAGCCAGGGCAAACACCGGGGAGCTGTTTTTT,CASYVARANTGELFF
NA,TRBJ1-1,NA,TRBV29-1,TGCAGCGTTGAGGGGGCTGAAGCTTTCTTT,CSVEGAEAFF
NA,TRBJ2-2,few,TRBV10-3,TGTGCCATCAGTGAGTCCACAGCCACCGGGGAGCTGTTTTTT,CAISESTATGELFF
NA,TRBJ2-5,NA,TRBV9,TGTGCCAGCAGCGAGGGGATAACGGGATTCAAGAGTGCCCAGTACTTC,CASSEGITGFKSAQYF
NA,TRBJ1-2,NA,TRBV7-9,TGTGCCAGCAGCTTACAGGAGGTTAGGGTCAAGAAGGATGGCTACACCTTC,CASSLQEVRVKKDGYTF
NA,TRBJ1-6,NA,TRBV6-1,TGTGCCAGCAGAGGCAGGGGAGATAGTAATTCACCCCTCCACTTT,CASRGRGDSNSPLHF
NA,TRBJ2-4,few,TRBV20-1,TGCAGTGCTAGAGTACCAGGGTCAGCCAAAAACATTCAGTACTTC,CSARVPGSAKNIQYF
TRBD1,TRBJ1-1,NA,TRBV5-1,TGCGCCAGCAGCTTGGGGGACAGGGGGACGAACACTGAAGCTTTCTTT,CASSLGDRGTNTEAFF
NA,TRBJ2-5,many,TRBV7-3,TGTGCCAGCAGCTTAGGGGGGTACCAAGAGACCCAGTACTTC,CASSLGGYQETQYF
TRBD2,TRBJ2-3,NA,TRBV6-2/TRBV6-3,TGTGCCAGCAGTCACAACCGAGGACTAGCTTTCACAGATACGCAGTATTTT,CASSHNRGLAFTDTQYF
NA,TRBJ1-5,NA,TRBV7-8,TGTGCCAGCAGCTTAACGACGGGACCCGAAAATCAGCCCCAGCATTTT,CASSLTTGPENQPQHF
TRBD1,TRBJ2-5,many,TRBV7-2,TGTGCCAGCAGCTTCGACAGGGACGAGACCCAGTACTTC,CASSFDRDETQYF
TRBD1,TRBJ1-4,NA,TRBV7-9,TGTGCCAGCAGCTTAGGTCCGGGACAGGGGGGAAAACTGTTTTTT,CASSLGPGQGGKLFF
NA,TRBJ1-2,NA,TRBV27,TGTGCCAGCAGTTACTTCGGACAGACCTCAAACTATGGCTACACCTTC,CASSYFGQTSNYGYTF
TRBD1,TRBJ2-6,NA,TRBV19,TGTGCCAGTAACGAGGGGGCCTCTGGGGCCAACGTCCTGACTTTC,CASNEGASGANVLTF
NA,TRBJ2-5,few,TRBV7-2,TGTGCCAGCAGCCTACAATACGGAGAGACCCAGTACTTC,CASSLQYGETQYF
NA,TRBJ1-2,many,TRBV28,TGTGCCAGCAGCTTCCAGGGGAGGGGCTATGGCTACACCTTC,CASSFQGRGYGYTF
NA,TRBJ1-1,NA,TRBV7-3,TGTGCCAGCAGCTTAAGTCTGGGGGCCACTGAAGCTTTCTTT,CASSLSLGATEAFF
NA,TRBJ2-3,NA,TRBV7-9,TGTGCCAGCAGCTTAGCGCTCACAGATACGCAGTATTTT,CASSLALTDTQYF
NA,TRBJ2-6,few,TRBV15,TGTGCCACCAGCAGGGACCGGGGTCGGTCTGGGGCCAACGTCCTGACTTTC,CATSRDRGRSGANVLTF